This T cell receptor beta chain is drawn from a study of beta chain features in type 1 diabetes. Study-wide results and limits: Researchers reported that naive, central memory and Treg TCRB repertoires appeared more similar in patients than in healthy donors. The study found moderately but significantly shorter TCRB CDR3s in all four CD4+ subsets of Type 1 diabetes patients.

This clone was seen only a few times. Its antigen remains unknown. The CDR3 contains 17 residues. Per germline, CDR1 MGHDK and CDR2 SYGVNS. V was pared by 4 bases and J by 1 base, with 9 bases of the junction left unmatched. The study reverse transcribed the entire isolated RNA, so it sequenced expressed TCRB transcripts. Profiling relied on immunoSEQ multiplex PCR, and the TCRdb table lists in-frame clones only, not all of them. The table shows over 600,000 clones, with 9.5% to 15% occurring only once. A sort by CD45RO/CCR7/CD25/CD127/CD95/CD27 yielded CD4+ naive, central memory, regulatory and stem cell-like memory cells.

This TCR was recovered from a man aged 30 to 39 with type 1 diabetes. The material sequenced was naive CD4+ T cells from blood. This chain uses TRBV25-1 with TRBJ2-1; 8 bases map to TRBD1. CDR3 bases: TGTGCCAGCAGTGGAATTAGGACAGGGAGATCCTACAATGAGCAGTTCTTC. Protein sequence: CASSGIRTGRSYNEQFF.